This record covers a single T cell receptor (beta chain). As processed by the authors: How many nucleated cells were present was estimated from reference gene primer amplification. The assay was immunoSEQ multiplex PCR, and TCRdb's table has in-frame clones only and misses some. V, J and clone size reflect that table, while D and trimming were determined from the DNA. The top ten hold 5.5% to 8.5% of the sample, which has under 200,000 clones, 70% to 90% seen once. The data belong to a study of blood T cell repertoires in COVID-19. Study details: Italy, Spain and the United States were the sources of the convalescent and acute COVID-19 samples.

The germline V gene has CDR1 LGHDT and CDR2 YNNKEL (reference sequence). Trimming removed 1 base at V and 7 bases at J, with 6 bases between. This CDR3 has 12 residues. The chain joins TRBV3-1 (or the pseudogene TRBV3-2) to TRBJ2-3, with D hard to call. This sequence originates from a woman of 80 years or more in a cohort sampled during active or convalescent COVID-19. Sequenced sample: peripheral blood. CDR3 sequence reads: CASSQVSNTQYF. Written as DNA, the CDR3 is TGTGCCAGCAGCCAAGTTTCAAATACGCAGTATTTT.